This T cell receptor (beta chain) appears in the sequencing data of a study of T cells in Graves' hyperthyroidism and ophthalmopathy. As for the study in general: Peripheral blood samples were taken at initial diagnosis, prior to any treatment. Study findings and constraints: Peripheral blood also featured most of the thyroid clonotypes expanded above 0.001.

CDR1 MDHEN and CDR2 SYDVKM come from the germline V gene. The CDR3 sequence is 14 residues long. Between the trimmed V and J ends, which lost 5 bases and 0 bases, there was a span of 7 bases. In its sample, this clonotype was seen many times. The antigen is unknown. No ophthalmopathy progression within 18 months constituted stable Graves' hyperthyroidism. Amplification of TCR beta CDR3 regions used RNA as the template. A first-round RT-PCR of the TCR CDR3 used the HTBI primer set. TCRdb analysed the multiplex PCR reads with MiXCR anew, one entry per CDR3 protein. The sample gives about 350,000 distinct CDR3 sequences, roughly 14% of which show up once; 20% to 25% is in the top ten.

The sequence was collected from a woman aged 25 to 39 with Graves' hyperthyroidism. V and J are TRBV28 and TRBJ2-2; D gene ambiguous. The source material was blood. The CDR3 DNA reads TGTGCCAGCAGTAACGGGCCGAACACCGGGGAGCTGTTTTTT. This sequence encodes CASSNGPNTGELFF. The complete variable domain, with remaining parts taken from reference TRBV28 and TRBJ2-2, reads DVKVTQSSRYLVKRTGEKVFLECVQDMDHENMFWYRQDPGLGLRLIYFSYDVKMKEKGDIPEGYSVSREKKERFSLILESASTNQTSMYLCASSNGPNTGELFFGEGSRLTVL.